A selection of T cell receptor beta chains follows, all from one sample in a study of blood T cell repertoires in COVID-19. Here immunoSEQ multiplex PCR was the method, and the copy in TCRdb shows in-frame clones only, minus some. The sample consists of some 290,000 clones, around 90% of them appearing once. The sequencing sample was made of peripheral blood. These receptors were taken from a woman between 40 and 50 years old with COVID-19, enrolled during active disease. The CDR3 runs from the conserved cysteine through the conserved F or W. The D gene is left open where the match is weak. Not every row has a clone size; where given, it reads once, few, many or a size class.

d_call,clone_size,v_call,cdr3_length,j_call,cdr3_aa,cdr3_nt
NA,once,TRBV7-2,14,TRBJ2-1,CASSLMGGRNEQFF,TGTGCCAGCAGCTTAATGGGGGGGCGAAATGAGCAGTTCTTC
NA,NA,TRBV4-2,15,TRBJ1-2,CASSPAGEAGYGYTF,TGTGCCAGCAGCCCCGCGGGGGAGGCGGGCTATGGCTACACCTTC
NA,NA,TRBV5-1,16,TRBJ1-2,CASSLGLGPGGYGYTF,TGCGCCAGCAGCTTGGGGCTGGGCCCGGGCGGGTATGGCTACACCTTC
TRBD1,NA,TRBV20-1,17,TRBJ2-2,CSASPTGGKSNTGELFF,TGCAGTGCTAGTCCGACAGGGGGCAAATCGAACACCGGGGAGCTGTTTTTT
TRBD1,NA,TRBV7-2,14,TRBJ1-4,CASSWGQPNEKLFF,TGTGCCAGCAGCTGGGGACAGCCTAATGAAAAACTGTTTTTT
NA,NA,TRBV6-5,15,TRBJ1-1,CASRQNQGLNTEAFF,TGTGCCAGCAGACAGAATCAGGGTCTGAACACTGAAGCTTTCTTT
TRBD1,NA,TRBV5-1,15,TRBJ1-2,CASSLGDRESDGYTF,TGCGCCAGCAGCTTGGGGGACAGGGAGTCAGATGGCTACACCTTC
NA,NA,TRBV6-5,11,TRBJ1-2,CAGGAGYGYTF,TGTGCCGGGGGTGCGGGATATGGCTACACCTTC
NA,NA,TRBV15,13,TRBJ1-4,CATSWAAGEKLFF,TGTGCCACCAGTTGGGCGGCGGGGGAAAAACTGTTTTTT
TRBD1,NA,TRBV11-1,14,TRBJ1-2,CASSRHEAGGSSTF,TGTGCCAGCAGCCGACACGAAGCAGGGGGCTCATCCACCTTC
NA,NA,TRBV18,15,TRBJ2-7,CASSPARTGSYEQYF,TGTGCCAGCTCACCCGCGAGAACGGGATCTTACGAGCAGTACTTC
TRBD2,NA,TRBV9,15,TRBJ2-1,CASSLLAGGRFEQFF,TGTGCCAGCAGCTTATTAGCGGGAGGGAGGTTTGAGCAGTTCTTC
NA,NA,TRBV5-1,16,TRBJ2-3,CASRNGQLRPTDTQYF,TGCGCCAGCAGGAATGGACAACTAAGACCCACAGATACGCAGTATTTT
NA,NA,TRBV9,13,TRBJ1-2,CASSPQGSYGYTF,TGTGCCAGCAGTCCGCAGGGGTCCTATGGCTACACCTTC
TRBD1,NA,TRBV29-1,13,TRBJ2-1,CSVTGTGVNEQFF,TGCAGCGTAACCGGGACAGGGGTCAATGAGCAGTTCTTC
TRBD1,NA,TRBV9,13,TRBJ1-3,CASSRGLGNTIYF,TGTGCCAGCAGCAGGGGGCTTGGAAACACCATATATTTT
TRBD2,NA,TRBV28,18,TRBJ2-6,CASSRRLAAAPGANVLTF,TGTGCCAGCAGTCGCCGACTAGCGGCTGCCCCTGGGGCCAACGTCCTGACTTTC
TRBD1,NA,TRBV25-1,18,TRBJ1-2,CASSESDRGYGSNYGYTF,TGTGCCAGCAGTGAATCTGACAGGGGGTATGGTAGTAACTATGGCTACACCTTC
NA,NA,TRBV16,13,TRBJ2-1,CASSHPGDNEQFF,TGTGCCAGCAGCCATCCAGGGGACAATGAGCAGTTCTTC
TRBD1,NA,TRBV7-9,15,TRBJ2-7,CASSVSRDRAYEQYF,TGTGCCAGCAGCGTTAGCCGGGACAGGGCCTACGAGCAGTACTTC
TRBD1,NA,TRBV14,18,TRBJ1-3,CASSQDTWTGGSGNTIYF,TGTGCCAGCAGCCAAGATACGTGGACAGGGGGTTCGGGAAACACCATATATTTT
NA,NA,TRBV24-1,16,TRBJ2-1,CATSNYRPSGYNEQFF,TGTGCCACCAGTAACTACAGGCCCTCGGGTTACAATGAGCAGTTCTTC
TRBD1,NA,TRBV9,13,TRBJ1-6,CASSGQGAGPLHF,TGTGCCAGCAGCGGACAGGGGGCTGGGCCCCTCCACTTT
NA,NA,TRBV27,15,TRBJ2-1,CASSGDSRSYNEQFF,TGTGCCAGCAGTGGCGACAGTCGCTCCTACAATGAGCAGTTCTTC
NA,NA,TRBV7-9,15,TRBJ2-6,CASSPLSAGANVLTF,TGTGCCAGCAGCCCCCTGTCAGCTGGGGCCAACGTCCTGACTTTC
NA,few,TRBV12-3/TRBV12-4,12,TRBJ1-6,CASSLYRSPLHF,TGTGCCAGCAGTTTATATAGATCACCCCTCCACTTT
TRBD2,NA,TRBV30,14,TRBJ2-1,CAWSWTSGSDEQFF,TGTGCCTGGAGTTGGACTAGCGGGAGCGATGAGCAGTTCTTC
NA,NA,TRBV9,15,TRBJ2-7,CASSVAAAESYEQYF,TGTGCCAGCAGCGTAGCGGCAGCGGAGTCATACGAGCAGTACTTC
NA,NA,TRBV30,14,TRBJ1-1,CAWSVRGAGTEAFF,TGTGCCTGGAGTGTACGGGGGGCGGGAACTGAAGCTTTCTTT
NA,NA,TRBV28,14,TRBJ1-6,CASSPGLSNSPLHF,TGTGCCAGCAGCCCAGGATTAAGCAATTCACCCCTCCACTTT
TRBD1,NA,TRBV7-8,14,TRBJ2-1,CASNSGQAYNEQFF,TGTGCCAGCAACAGCGGACAGGCCTACAATGAGCAGTTCTTC
TRBD1,NA,TRBV27,15,TRBJ1-1,CASKPPGQGPTEAFF,TGTGCCAGCAAACCTCCGGGACAGGGGCCCACTGAAGCTTTCTTT
TRBD2,NA,TRBV6-5,15,TRBJ2-7,CASSYGLAGVYEQYF,TGTGCCAGCAGTTACGGACTAGCGGGGGTCTACGAGCAGTACTTC
NA,NA,TRBV7-2,14,TRBJ1-1,CASSLVAGRTEAFF,TGTGCCAGCAGCTTAGTGGCAGGGCGCACTGAAGCTTTCTTT
NA,NA,TRBV7-9,15,TRBJ2-5,CASSWTLGGQETQYF,TGTGCCAGCAGCTGGACACTAGGGGGCCAAGAGACCCAGTACTTC
NA,NA,TRBV12-3/TRBV12-4,13,TRBJ2-7,CASGQDTTYEQYF,TGTGCCAGCGGGCAGGACACAACCTACGAGCAGTACTTC
NA,NA,TRBV29-1,12,TRBJ1-1,CSVDSGDTEAFF,TGCAGCGTTGACTCCGGGGACACTGAAGCTTTCTTT
NA,once,TRBV7-6,15,TRBJ1-1,CASSLGGVMNTEAFF,TGTGCCAGCAGCTTAGGGGGGGTTATGAACACTGAAGCTTTCTTT
NA,NA,TRBV5-4,16,TRBJ1-3,CASSLFSGASGNTIYF,TGTGCCAGCAGCTTGTTCTCAGGGGCATCTGGAAACACCATATATTTT
NA,NA,TRBV6-5,15,TRBJ1-5,CASSYSAGLDQPQHF,TGTGCCAGCAGTTACTCGGCAGGGTTAGATCAGCCCCAGCATTTT
NA,NA,TRBV29-1,18,TRBJ1-2,CSVTYTWAGLGKADGYTF,TGCAGCGTTACCTATACCTGGGCAGGGTTAGGTAAAGCTGATGGCTACACCTTC
NA,NA,TRBV7-2,13,TRBJ2-5,CASSLDREETQYF,TGTGCCAGCAGCTTAGACAGAGAAGAGACCCAGTACTTC
TRBD1,once,TRBV28,15,TRBJ1-3,CASSLATGKGNTIYF,TGTGCCAGCAGTTTAGCGACAGGGAAGGGAAACACCATATATTTT
TRBD1,NA,TRBV18,15,TRBJ2-7,CASSPAGQGAYEQYF,TGTGCCAGCTCACCCGCGGGACAGGGGGCCTACGAGCAGTACTTC
NA,once,TRBV9,16,TRBJ1-1,CASSVGGTGYDTEAFF,TGTGCCAGCAGCGTAGGAGGGACTGGGTATGACACTGAAGCTTTCTTT
TRBD1,NA,TRBV25-1,15,TRBJ2-7,CASSPDRGDLDEQYF,TGTGCCAGCAGTCCGGACAGGGGGGATTTAGACGAGCAGTACTTC
TRBD2,NA,TRBV20-1,13,TRBJ2-1,CSASRGGDNEQFF,TGCAGTGCTAGTCGCGGGGGGGACAATGAGCAGTTCTTC
NA,NA,TRBV27,15,TRBJ1-6,CASSLGANYNSPLHF,TGTGCCAGCAGTTTAGGGGCCAACTATAATTCACCCCTCCACTTT
TRBD1,NA,TRBV5-1,13,TRBJ2-3,CASRGTGTDTQYF,TGCGCCAGCAGAGGGACAGGCACAGATACGCAGTATTTT
NA,NA,TRBV12-5,16,TRBJ1-5,CASVGGAGTSNQPQHF,TGTGCTAGTGTGGGAGGAGCCGGGACGAGCAATCAGCCCCAGCATTTT
NA,few,TRBV11-2,15,TRBJ1-4,CASSPRGAANEKLFF,TGTGCCAGCAGCCCGCGCGGGGCAGCGAATGAAAAACTGTTTTTT
NA,NA,TRBV9,16,TRBJ2-1,CASSVGMWEQHNEQFF,TGTGCCAGCAGCGTAGGAATGTGGGAGCAGCACAATGAGCAGTTCTTC
NA,NA,TRBV29-1,16,TRBJ2-2,CSVGWQGLANTGELFF,TGCAGCGTTGGTTGGCAGGGTCTCGCGAACACCGGGGAGCTGTTTTTT
NA,once,TRBV10-3,14,TRBJ2-3,CAISEQASTDTQYF,TGTGCCATCAGTGAACAGGCGAGCACAGATACGCAGTATTTT
NA,NA,TRBV12-3/TRBV12-4,13,TRBJ1-1,CASTLGQNTEAFF,TGTGCCAGCACTTTGGGGCAGAACACTGAAGCTTTCTTT
TRBD1,NA,TRBV4-2,14,TRBJ1-1,CASSRGQENQRAFF,TGTGCCAGCAGCCGGGGACAGGAGAACCAACGAGCTTTCTTT
TRBD1,NA,TRBV5-6,16,TRBJ2-3,CASSRPTGFNPDTQYF,TGTGCCAGCAGCCGTCCGACAGGGTTTAACCCAGATACGCAGTATTTT